Detailed here is one T cell receptor beta chain. The antigen is undetermined. At one end, the junction sequence differs from germline, possibly due to a read error. At the survey level, the v3.0 immunoSEQ assay was run. The protocol was immunoSEQ multiplex PCR, while the TCRdb copy is restricted to in-frame clones and leaves out a portion. The table includes about 25,000 clones, around 88% detected once. Germline V gives CDR1 SQVTM, CDR2 ANQGSEA. The CDR3 spans 13 residues. The source of the sample is a study of long-term antiretroviral therapy in people with HIV. General observations from the study: Viral resistance, ART adherence and therapy changes all lacked available data.

The specimen comprised unsorted PBMCs, sampled 3 years after starting antiretroviral therapy. J is TRBJ2-5 and V is TRBV29-1, with D hard to call. This receptor was identified in a man aged 18 to 29 with HIV. CDR3 region: CSVEDQSGEAQYF. The CDR3, as DNA: TGCAGCGTTGAAGATCAATCCGGAGAGGCCCAGTACTTC.